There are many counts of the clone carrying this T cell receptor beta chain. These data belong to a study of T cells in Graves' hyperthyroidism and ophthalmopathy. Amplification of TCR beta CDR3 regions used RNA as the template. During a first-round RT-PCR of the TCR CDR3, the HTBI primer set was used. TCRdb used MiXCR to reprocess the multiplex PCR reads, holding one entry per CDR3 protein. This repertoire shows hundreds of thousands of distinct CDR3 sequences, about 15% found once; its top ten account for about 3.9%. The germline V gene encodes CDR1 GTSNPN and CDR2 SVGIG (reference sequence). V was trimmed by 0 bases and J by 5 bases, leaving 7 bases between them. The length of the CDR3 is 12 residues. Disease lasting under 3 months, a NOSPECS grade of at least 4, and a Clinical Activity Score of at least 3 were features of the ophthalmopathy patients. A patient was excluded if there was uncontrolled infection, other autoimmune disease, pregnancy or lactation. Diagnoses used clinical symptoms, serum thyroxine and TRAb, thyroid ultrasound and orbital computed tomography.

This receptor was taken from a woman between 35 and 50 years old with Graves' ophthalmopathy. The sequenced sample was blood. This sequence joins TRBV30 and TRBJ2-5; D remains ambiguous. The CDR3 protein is CAWSVVGETQYF. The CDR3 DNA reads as TGTGCCTGGAGTGTAGTGGGGGAGACCCAGTACTTC.